A single sample gave rise to the 2 T cell receptor beta chains below, sequenced in a study of cytomegalovirus exposure and HLA in healthy donors. Both 60 Vbeta primers and 13 Jbeta primers went into the PCR. Produced via immunoSEQ multiplex PCR; TCRdb's table is partial and in-frame only. This sample's clone table lists about 140,000 clones. The sequencing input was PBMCs. The origin of the receptors is a male donor in good health and CMV-seronegative.

V gene TRBV19 combines with J gene TRBJ2-5, with 11 bases aligning to TRBD2. V shed 3 bases, J shed 5 bases, and the junction held 11 bases outside the gene matches. CDR1 is LNHDA and CDR2 is SQIVND in the germline V gene (reference sequence). The CDR3 totals 17 residues. As DNA, the CDR3 is TGTGCCAGTAGTATCCTCCGTCTAGCGGGAGGCGGGGAGACCCAGTACTTC. It yields the protein CASSILRLAGGGETQYF.

J is TRBJ1-1 and V is TRBV28; unclear D gene. The germline V gene encodes CDR1 MDHEN and CDR2 SYDVKM. The CDR3 is 13 residues long. With 3 bases removed from V and 1 base from J, the gap between germline ends came to 6 bases. The CDR3 region is CASSLEGNTEAFF. The CDR3 region has the DNA TGTGCCAGCAGTTTGGAGGGGAACACTGAAGCTTTCTTT. Using reference TRBV28 and TRBJ1-1 for the parts outside the CDR3, the full variable domain is DVKVTQSSRYLVKRTGEKVFLECVQDMDHENMFWYRQDPGLGLRLIYFSYDVKMKEKGDIPEGYSVSREKKERFSLILESASTNQTSMYLCASSLEGNTEAFFGQGTRLTVV.